This T cell receptor (beta chain) was obtained from a study of blood T cell repertoires in COVID-19. Profiling relied on immunoSEQ multiplex PCR, and the TCRdb table lists in-frame clones only, not all of them. The sample has over 200,000 clones; 70% to 90% are singletons. The germline V gene has CDR1 MNHEY and CDR2 SMNVEV (reference sequence). The CDR3 covers 14 residues. V was clipped by 2 bases and J by 6 bases, with 11 bases between them. The TCR sequence derives from a man younger than 40 who had recovered from COVID-19. Source material: PBMCs or T cells enriched from blood (not recorded which). V is TRBV27 and J is TRBJ2-1; D is ambiguous. CDR3 amino acids: CASSLASGFNEQFF. Written as DNA, the CDR3 is TGTGCCAGCAGTTTAGCCTCCGGGTTCAATGAGCAGTTCTTC.